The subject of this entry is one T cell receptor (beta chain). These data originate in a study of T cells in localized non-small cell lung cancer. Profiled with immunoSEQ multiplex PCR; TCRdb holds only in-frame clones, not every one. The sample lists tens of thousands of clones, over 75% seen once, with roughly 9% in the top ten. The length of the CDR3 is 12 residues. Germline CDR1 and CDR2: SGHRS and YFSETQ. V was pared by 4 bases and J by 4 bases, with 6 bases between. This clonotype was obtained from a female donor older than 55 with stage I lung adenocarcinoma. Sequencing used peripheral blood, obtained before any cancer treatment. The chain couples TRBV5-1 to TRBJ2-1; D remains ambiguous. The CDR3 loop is CASSPDYNEQFF. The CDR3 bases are TGCGCCAGCAGCCCCGATTACAATGAGCAGTTCTTC.